The 2 T cell receptor beta chains below come from one sample, sequenced in a study of PD-1 blockade in mismatch repair-deficient tumors. Data came from immunoSEQ multiplex PCR; TCRdb stores just in-frame clones and leaves some out. The data contain about 79,000 clones, approximately 80% of them seen just once; the ten biggest clones take up roughly 6%. Sequenced here: peripheral blood, sampled 44 weeks after starting pembrolizumab. Receptor source: an adult with mismatch repair-deficient cancer.

The CDR3 DNA follows: TGTGCCAGCAGCGTCCTTGGACAGGGGGAAACTGAAGCTTTCTTT. Translated, it gives CASSVLGQGETEAFF. The V call is TRBV9, the J call TRBJ1-1; 10 bases are a match to TRBD1. The germline gives CDR1 SGDLS, CDR2 YYNGEE. The V gene end was trimmed by 2 bases and the J gene end by 5 bases; junction bases not matched to a gene: 6. The CDR3 runs to 15 residues.

The CDR3 DNA is TGTGCCAGCAGCTTAAATCCAAAGGGATCGGAGCAGTTCTTC. Protein sequence: CASSLNPKGSEQFF. J is TRBJ2-1 and V is TRBV7-2, with unresolved D. There are 14 residues in the CDR3. Trimming stripped 2 bases from V and 10 bases from J, with 15 bases between. Germline CDR1 is SGHTA and CDR2 is FQGNSA. Looking up the rest from reference TRBV7-2 and TRBJ2-1 gives the full variable domain: GAGVSQSPSNKVTEKGKDVELRCDPISGHTALYWYRQSLGQGLEFLIYFQGNSAPDKSGLPSDRFSAERTGGSVSTLTIQRTQQEDSAVYLCASSLNPKGSEQFFGPGTRLTVL.